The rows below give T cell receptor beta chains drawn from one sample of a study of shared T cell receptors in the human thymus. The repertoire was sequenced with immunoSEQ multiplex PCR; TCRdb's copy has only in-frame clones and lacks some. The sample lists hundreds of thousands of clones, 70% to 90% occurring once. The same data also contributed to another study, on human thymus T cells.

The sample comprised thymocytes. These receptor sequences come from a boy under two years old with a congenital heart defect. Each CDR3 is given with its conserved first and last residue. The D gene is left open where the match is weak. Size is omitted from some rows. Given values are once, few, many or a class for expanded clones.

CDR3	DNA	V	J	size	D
CASSPGQANGYTF	TGTGCCAGCAGCCCGGGACAGGCTAATGGCTACACCTTC	TRBV6-5	TRBJ1-2	-	TRBD1
CASSYSRGGRKNEQYF	TGTGCCAGCAGTTACTCGCGGGGGGGCCGGAAGAACGAGCAGTACTTC	TRBV6-5	TRBJ2-7	once	TRBD2
CASSQDFGSYNEQFF	TGCGCCAGCAGCCAAGACTTCGGGTCCTACAATGAGCAGTTCTTC	TRBV4-1	TRBJ2-1	once	-
CASSSGTGEKLFF	TGTGCCAGCAGTTCTGGGACTGGTGAAAAACTGTTTTTT	TRBV28	TRBJ1-4	-	-
CARDSLSYEQYF	TGTGCCAGAGACAGCCTCTCCTACGAGCAGTACTTC	TRBV2	TRBJ2-7	-	-
CASSETGDENTIYF	TGTGCCAGCAGCGAGACAGGGGATGAAAACACCATATATTTT	TRBV6-5	TRBJ1-3	-	TRBD1
CASSQGGTGFLSSPLHF	TGCGCCAGCAGCCAGGGGGGGACAGGGTTTTTGAGTTCCCCCCTCCACTTT	TRBV4-1	TRBJ1-6	-	TRBD1
CASSRGQGCFYNNEQFF	TGTGCCAGCAGCCGGGGACAGGGATGTTTTTATAACAATGAGCAGTTCTTC	TRBV5-8	TRBJ2-1	-	TRBD1
CATIRQLIDYGQYF	TGTGCCACGATACGGCAACTGATAGACTACGGGCAGTACTTC	TRBV6-1	TRBJ2-7	-	-
CASSPTGTGFKTNEKLFF	TGTGCCAGCAGCCCCACCGGGACAGGTTTTAAGACTAATGAAAAACTGTTTTTT	TRBV9	TRBJ1-4	-	TRBD1
CASSGPGLAVKLGVTGELFF	TGTGCCAGCAGTGGACCGGGACTAGCGGTCAAGTTGGGGGTCACCGGGGAGCTGTTTTTT	TRBV2	TRBJ2-2	-	TRBD2
CASSDRIGEQYF	TGTGCCAGCAGCGACAGGATAGGCGAGCAGTACTTC	TRBV6-5	TRBJ2-7	-	-
CASSLAGHYYNEQFF	TGTGCCAGCAGCTTAGCGGGACACTACTACAATGAGCAGTTCTTC	TRBV5-8	TRBJ2-1	once	-
CASSSPLSGRAKEQYF	TGTGCCAGCAGCTCACCCCTTAGCGGGAGGGCTAAAGAGCAGTACTTC	TRBV5-6	TRBJ2-7	-	TRBD2
CASSLALGTSSKSYGYTF	TGTGCCAGCAGCTTAGCGCTCGGGACATCGTCAAAAAGCTATGGCTACACCTTC	TRBV7-2	TRBJ1-2	-	-
CASSSGGELFF	TGTGCCAGCAGCTCGGGCGGGGAGCTGTTTTTT	TRBV5-8	TRBJ2-2	few	-
CASSLSQVGEYDRVYEQYF	TGTGCCAGCAGTTTATCTCAAGTGGGGGAGTATGACAGGGTTTACGAGCAGTACTTC	TRBV28	TRBJ2-7	-	TRBD1
CASSQGRRRDEKLFF	TGCGCCAGCAGCCAAGGGCGTCGGAGGGATGAAAAACTGTTTTTT	TRBV4-1	TRBJ1-4	-	-